Described below is a single TCR beta chain sequence and its context. This specimen comes from a study of blood T cell repertoires in COVID-19. Whole-study context: Sites in the United States, Italy and Spain provided acute and convalescent COVID-19 samples. T cells, B-cell-depleted T cells, or PBMCs supplied cDNA or gDNA.

Assay: immunoSEQ multiplex PCR; the TCRdb copy retains only in-frame clones and omits some. The sample consists of about 100,000 clones, about 84% of them appearing once. Germline loops: CDR1 MNHEY, CDR2 SVGEGT. J was trimmed by 6 bases and V by 6 bases; bases with no gene match: 6. The CDR3 runs 14 residues. The chain combines TRBV6-2 or TRBV6-3 with TRBJ2-1, with 9 bases aligning to TRBD2. Sample: peripheral blood. The receptor was derived from a human donor in a cohort sampled during active COVID-19. CDR3 sequence reads: CASSSGTSLNEQFF. CDR3 DNA: TGTGCCAGCAGCTCCGGGACTAGCCTCAATGAGCAGTTCTTC.